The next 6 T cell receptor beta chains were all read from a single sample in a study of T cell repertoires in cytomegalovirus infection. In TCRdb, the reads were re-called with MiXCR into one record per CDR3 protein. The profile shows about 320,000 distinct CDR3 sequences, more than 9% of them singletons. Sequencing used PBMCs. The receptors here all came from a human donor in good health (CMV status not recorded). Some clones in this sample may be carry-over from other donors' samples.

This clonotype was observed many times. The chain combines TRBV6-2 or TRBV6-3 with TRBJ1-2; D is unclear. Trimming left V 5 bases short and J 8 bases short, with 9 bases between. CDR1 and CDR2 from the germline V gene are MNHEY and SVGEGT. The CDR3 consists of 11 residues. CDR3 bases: TGTGCCAGCAGTGGAGGGAGCGGCTACACCTTC. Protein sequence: CASSGGSGYTF.

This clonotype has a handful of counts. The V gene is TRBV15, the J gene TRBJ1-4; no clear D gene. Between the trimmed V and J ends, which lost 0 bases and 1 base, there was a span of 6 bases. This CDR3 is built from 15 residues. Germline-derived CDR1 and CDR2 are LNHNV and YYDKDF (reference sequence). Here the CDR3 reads CATSREIGTNEKLFF. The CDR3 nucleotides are TGTGCCACCAGCAGAGAGATAGGAACTAATGAAAAACTGTTTTTT.

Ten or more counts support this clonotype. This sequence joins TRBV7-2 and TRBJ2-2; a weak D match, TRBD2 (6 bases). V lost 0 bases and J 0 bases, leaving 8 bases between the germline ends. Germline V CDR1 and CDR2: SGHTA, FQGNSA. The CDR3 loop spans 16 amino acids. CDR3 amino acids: CASSLAPGANTGELFF. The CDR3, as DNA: TGTGCCAGCAGCTTAGCCCCGGGAGCGAACACCGGGGAGCTGTTTTTT.

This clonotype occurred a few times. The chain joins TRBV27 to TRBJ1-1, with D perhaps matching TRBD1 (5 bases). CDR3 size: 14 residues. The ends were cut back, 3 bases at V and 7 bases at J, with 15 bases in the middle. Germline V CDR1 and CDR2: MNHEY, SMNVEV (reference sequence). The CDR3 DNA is TGTGCCAGCAGTTTTTTGGGGGTAGATAGTGAAGCTTTCTTT. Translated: CASSFLGVDSEAFF.

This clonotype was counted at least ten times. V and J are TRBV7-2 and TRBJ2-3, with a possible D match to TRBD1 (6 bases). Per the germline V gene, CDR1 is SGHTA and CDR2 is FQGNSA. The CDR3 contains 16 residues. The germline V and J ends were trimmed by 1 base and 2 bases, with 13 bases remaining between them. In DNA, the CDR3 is TGTGCCAGCAGCTTAGGAACAGGGTTGGCCACAGATACGCAGTATTTT. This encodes CASSLGTGLATDTQYF.

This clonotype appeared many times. CDR3 region: CASRSGRRGLNTEAFF. For the CDR3, the DNA is TGTGCCAGCAGGTCAGGGCGGAGGGGGCTGAACACTGAAGCTTTCTTT. This rearrangement joins TRBV7-2 to TRBJ1-1; 7 bases map to TRBD1. CDR3 size: 16 residues. Trimming at V came to 6 bases and at J to 0 bases, leaving 10 bases not matched to a gene. Germline CDR1 SGHTA, CDR2 FQGNSA.